The subject of this entry is one TCR beta chain. The Seattle patients joined while their infection was active and were tracked longitudinally afterward. In the original processing: Reference gene primer amplification gave nucleated cell count estimates. Profiling relied on immunoSEQ multiplex PCR, and the TCRdb table lists in-frame clones only, not all of them. D and trimming come from the DNA, and the V and J calls and clone size come from that table. The sample holds around 220,000 clones, around 86% seen once. The data were taken from a study of blood T cell repertoires in COVID-19. About the study: The United States, Italy and Spain supplied acute and convalescent COVID-19 samples. Sources were T cells, B-cell-depleted T cells, or PBMCs; the material itself was cDNA or gDNA.

V was trimmed by 0 bases and J by 6 bases, leaving 21 bases between them. CDR3 length equals 18 residues. Germline CDR1 reads LGHDT; CDR2 reads YNNKEL (reference sequence). J is TRBJ2-1 and V is TRBV3-1 (or the pseudogene TRBV3-2); a possible D gene is TRBD2 (5 bases). The receptor's source is a woman between 45 and 60 years old with COVID-19, enrolled during active disease. The specimen sequenced was peripheral blood. The CDR3 DNA reads as TGTGCCAGCAGCCAAGATGGTGTGGCGGGCCGGAGAGGCAATGAGCAGTTCTTC. This codes for CASSQDGVAGRRGNEQFF.